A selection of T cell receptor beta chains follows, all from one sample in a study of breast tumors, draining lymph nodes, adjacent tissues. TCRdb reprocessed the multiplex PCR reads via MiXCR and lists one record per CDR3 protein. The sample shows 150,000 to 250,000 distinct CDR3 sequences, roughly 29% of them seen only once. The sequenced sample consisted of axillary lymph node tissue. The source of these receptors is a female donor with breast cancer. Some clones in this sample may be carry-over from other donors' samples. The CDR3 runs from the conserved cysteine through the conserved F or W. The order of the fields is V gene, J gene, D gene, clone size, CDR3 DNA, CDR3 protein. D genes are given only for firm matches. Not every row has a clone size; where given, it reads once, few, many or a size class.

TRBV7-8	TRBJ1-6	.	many	TGTGCCAGCAGCTCCGGGCGCCCTAATTCACCCCTCCACTTT	CASSSGRPNSPLHF
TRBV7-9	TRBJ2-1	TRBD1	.	TGTGCCAGCAGTCCCGGGACAGGGGCGATCAATGAGCAGTTCTTC	CASSPGTGAINEQFF
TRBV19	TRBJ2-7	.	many	TGTGCCAGTAGCCGGGATGGCCTTTACGAGCAGTACTTC	CASSRDGLYEQYF
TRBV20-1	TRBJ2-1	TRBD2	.	TGCAGTGCCCAACGAACTAGCGGCCATGAGCAGTTCTTC	CSAQRTSGHEQFF
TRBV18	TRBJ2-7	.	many	TGTGCCAGCTCAGACAGGTTCTACGAGCAGTACTTC	CASSDRFYEQYF
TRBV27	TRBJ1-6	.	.	TGTGCCAGCAGTCTAATTAGGGCCCCGAGCAGGATACATTCACCCCTCCACTTT	CASSLIRAPSRIHSPLHF
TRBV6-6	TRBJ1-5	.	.	TGTGCCAGCAGTCTCGGGGGGGTCCAGGGAAATCAGCCCCAGCATTTT	CASSLGGVQGNQPQHF
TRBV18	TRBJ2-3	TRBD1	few	TGTGCCAGCTCACCACCGACAGGGGGCTTTGATACGCAGTATTTT	CASSPPTGGFDTQYF
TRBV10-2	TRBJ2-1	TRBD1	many	TGCGCCAGCAGGGAGGGACAGGGTCGGAGAAATGAGCAGTTCTTC	CASREGQGRRNEQFF
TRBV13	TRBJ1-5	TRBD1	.	TGTGCCAGCAGCCGTGACAGGGGGCGGGGGGAGCAGCATTTT	CASSRDRGRGEQHF
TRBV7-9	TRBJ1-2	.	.	TGTGCCAGCAGCTTAGCCGTCGGGGGCGGGCATGGCTACACCTTC	CASSLAVGGGHGYTF
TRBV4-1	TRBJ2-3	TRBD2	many	TGCGCCAGCAGCCAAGTTTTAAGCGGGGGTGAGGATTTT	CASSQVLSGGEDF
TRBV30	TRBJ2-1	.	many	TGTGCCTGGAGTGCGGACAATTACAATGAGCAGTTCTTC	CAWSADNYNEQFF
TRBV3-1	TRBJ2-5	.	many	TGTGCCAGCAGCCAAGATATGGAAGAGACCCAGTACTTC	CASSQDMEETQYF
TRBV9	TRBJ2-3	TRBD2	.	TGTGCCAGCAGCGGGGCTAGCGGGTCTAGCACAGATACGCAGTATTTT	CASSGASGSSTDTQYF
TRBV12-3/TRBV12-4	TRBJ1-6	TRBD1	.	TGTGCCAGCAGTCCCCTGACAGGGTTGTCACCCCTCCACTTT	CASSPLTGLSPLHF
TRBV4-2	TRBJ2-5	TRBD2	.	TGTGCCAGCAGCCTAGTAGTCGGCCGGGGGGAGATCCAGTACTTC	CASSLVVGRGEIQYF
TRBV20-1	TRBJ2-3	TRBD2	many	TGCAGTGGGCAGGCACTAGCGGGAGCTCCCCCTAACACAGATACGCAGTATTTT	CSGQALAGAPPNTDTQYF
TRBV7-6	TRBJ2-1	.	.	TGTGCCAGCAGCCCGGGGTCCACAGATACGCAGTTCTTC	CASSPGSTDTQFF
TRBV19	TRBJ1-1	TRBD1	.	TGTGCCAGCCTTCCACCCGGGACAGGGGAAGCTTTCTTT	CASLPPGTGEAFF
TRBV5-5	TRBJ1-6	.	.	TGTGCCAGCAGCCGAGCGGGAGATAATTCACCCCTCCACTTT	CASSRAGDNSPLHF
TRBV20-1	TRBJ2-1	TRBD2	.	TGCAGTGCTAGCCGAGCGGGGTTGGACACCGGGGAGCAGTTCTTC	CSASRAGLDTGEQFF
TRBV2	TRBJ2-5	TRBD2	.	TGTGCCAGCAGGTTGACTAGCGGGGGAAAGTTCTTC	CASRLTSGGKFF
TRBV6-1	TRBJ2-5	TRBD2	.	TGTGCCAGCAGTGAAAGGCTAGCGGGGGGCCTCCCCACAGAGACCCAGTACTTC	CASSERLAGGLPTETQYF
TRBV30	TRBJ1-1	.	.	TGTGCCTGGAGCGGGAGGACTGAAGCTTTCTTT	CAWSGRTEAFF
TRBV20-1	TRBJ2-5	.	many	TGCAGTGCTAGCGGGTTAGAGACCCAGTCCTTC	CSASGLETQSF
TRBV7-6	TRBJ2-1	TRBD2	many	TGTGCCAGCAGCCGAGTAGCGGGAGGGCCTGGCAATGAGCAGTTCTTC	CASSRVAGGPGNEQFF
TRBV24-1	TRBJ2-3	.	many	TGTGCCACCAGTGATTCTTGGGGTACGGGACGGCACACAGATACGCAGTATTTT	CATSDSWGTGRHTDTQYF
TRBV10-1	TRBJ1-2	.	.	TGCGCCAGCAGCCCTCGGGAGGGCGCGAACTATGGCTACACCTTC	CASSPREGANYGYTF
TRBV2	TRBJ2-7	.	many	TGTGCCAGCAGTGAGGACAGATCCATCTACGAGCAGTACTTC	CASSEDRSIYEQYF
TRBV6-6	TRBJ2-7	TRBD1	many	TGTGCCAGCAGTTACGTATCCAGGGGGTCGGCCGAGCAGTACTTC	CASSYVSRGSAEQYF
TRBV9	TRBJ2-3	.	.	TGTGCCAGCAGCGTGGGAAGCTACGGCACAGATACGCAGTATTTT	CASSVGSYGTDTQYF
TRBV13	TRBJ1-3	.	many	TGTGCCAGCAGCTTACGGGCCTTCGGATCTGGAAACACCATATATTTT	CASSLRAFGSGNTIYF
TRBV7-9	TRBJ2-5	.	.	TGTGCCAGCAGCTTAGGGTCCATACAAGAGACCCAGTACTTC	CASSLGSIQETQYF
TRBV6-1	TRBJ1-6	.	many	TGTGCCAGCAGTGAAGTTCGTTTGGGTTCGGGCAATTCACCCCTCCACTTT	CASSEVRLGSGNSPLHF
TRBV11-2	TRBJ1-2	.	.	TGTGCCAGCAGCTTAGTTGGGTCAGGAGGCGAAGGCTACACCTTC	CASSLVGSGGEGYTF
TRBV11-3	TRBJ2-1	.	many	TGTGCCAGCAGCTTAGGACGCGGCGGGTACAATGAGCAGTTCTTC	CASSLGRGGYNEQFF
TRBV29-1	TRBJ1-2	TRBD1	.	TGCAGCGTTGAAGGGGCGGACAGGGGCGCCGGAGACTACACCTTC	CSVEGADRGAGDYTF
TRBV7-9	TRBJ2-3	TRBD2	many	TGTGCCAGCCTTTCGACAGCCGGGACTAGCGGGAGAGTCGCAGATACGCAGTATTTT	CASLSTAGTSGRVADTQYF
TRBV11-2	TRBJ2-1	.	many	TGTGCCAGTAAAGGAGGTTCAGGGGCCAGGGAGCAGTTCTTC	CASKGGSGAREQFF